This T cell receptor (beta chain) was obtained from a study of graft-versus-host responses after intestinal transplantation (dated by TCRdb to about 2021). Context from the whole study: Recipients received multivisceral, liver-intestinal, or isolated intestinal transplants. Graft-versus-host and host-versus-graft alloreactive T cell clones were tracked in the graft, circulation and bone marrow after intestinal transplantation using bulk TCR-beta CDR3 sequencing. The cohort enrolled about two dozen intestinal transplant recipients including one retransplant, and 3 patients lacking pretransplant specimens were excluded. Anti-thymocyte globulin induction was given to all recipients, followed by maintenance tacrolimus and steroids for approximately three years. Rather than being sequenced by the commercial service, samples from three later patients were sequenced in-house on an Illumina MiSeq and processed with MiXCR. Donor T cell macrochimerism was defined as a peak of at least 4% donor T cells among recipient peripheral blood mononuclear cells. Alloreactive clones were identified by sequencing pre-transplant mixed lymphocyte reaction products and comparing them with unstimulated pre-transplant donor and recipient T cells.

For this clone: The antigen it binds to is not known. No clone much larger than this one lies a single base away; base qualities are absent.

The CDR3 goes from the cysteine to the phenylalanine over 12 residues. The retained sequence is limited to the CDR3, 36 bases, with the frame set at the first base. V sheds 6 bases and J sheds 11 bases, leaving 16 bases between their ends. CDR1 and CDR2 are drawn from the germline V gene: MDHEN, SYDVKM. Blood samples were collected up to 4 times in the first month after transplant and then at least monthly when available. What the research found in general, with its limitations: In the allografts of patients with donor T cell macrochimerism, GvH to HvG T cell clonal ratios were high. Early after transplant, peak levels of circulating GvH clones were found to be associated with declines in HvG clones. The conclusions were limited by the relatively low number and heterogeneity of the intestinal transplant patients. GvH clones were detected in recipient bone marrow, and some appeared earlier in ileal mucosa or blood, consistent with an intestinal mucosal origin.

Receptors were amplified or captured by the immunoSEQ multiplex PCR assay. High-throughput TCR-beta CDR3 sequencing of genomic DNA from most patients was performed by Adaptive Biotechnologies. In the source study's methods: TCR sequencing data for roughly 17 patients were retrieved from Adaptive's ImmunoSEQ software; a few other patients were processed with MiXCR and VDJtools. CDR3 nucleotide sequences shared by donor and recipient were removed because the origin of these sequences could not be assigned. To be classed as alloreactive, a clone needed at least 2-fold expansion over unstimulated cells and a minimum CFSE-low frequency of 0.002% (template counts) or 0.001% (read counts). Mappable clones were those detected in sequenced pre-transplant spleen, lymph node, or MLR CFSE-low populations of the donor or recipient. The cumulative frequency of alloreactive clones was calculated as a percentage of all sequences, weighted by copy number. TCRdb's version of the immuneACCESS table is confined to in-frame rearrangements and falls short of the full clone set. An unresolved V gene accounts for under half of the shortfall where checked; the remainder is of unknown origin. D and trimming were read from the DNA, whereas the V and J calls and clone size are those reported in that table. Within this sample are about 98,000 clones, with around 86% of them counted one time only. The ten largest make up under 1.5% of the sample.

This sample comprised PBMCs, obtained 255 days after intestinal transplant. This sequence was found in a human patient who received an intestinal transplant, so some T cells may come from the graft donor. This receptor chain uses TRBV28 and TRBJ1-1; the D segment cannot be called with confidence. The CDR3 reads as follows: CASSLDRGFAFF. Here is the DNA: TGTGCCAGCAGCTTGGACCGCGGTTTTGCTTTCTTT.